One and the same sample provided the 27 T cell receptor beta chains below, sequenced in a study of personalized T cell therapy for brain tumors. Antigen specificity for these receptors is unknown. The template for sequencing was RNA taken from the peptide-stimulated T cells. The table came from immunoSEQ multiplex PCR; TCRdb's copy has only in-frame clones and leaves some out. The sample records roughly 2,000 clones, 20% being singletons. The sample was a T cell product expanded with peptides in culture. The receptors come from a human donor with medulloblastoma.

This clone has more than one count but fewer than ten. The V call is TRBV4-1, the J call TRBJ1-1; D perhaps matches TRBD1 (5 bases). Germline CDR1 MGHRA, CDR2 YSYEKL. Trimming stripped 2 bases from V and 1 base from J, with 17 bases between. The CDR3 extends over 17 amino acids. The CDR3 protein is CASSQTPFWGKNTEAFF. The CDR3 DNA sequence: TGCGCCAGCAGCCAAACACCGTTTTGGGGCAAGAACACTGAAGCTTTCTTT.

By share of the sample, this clone is large (0.1 to 1%). V usage is TRBV24-1 and J usage is TRBJ2-2; 15 bases align to TRBD2. The CDR3 consists of 18 residues. Germline assignment: CDR1 KGHDR and CDR2 SFDVKD. Germline trimming cut 4 bases from V and 4 bases from J; bases unmatched to any gene: 6. Written as DNA, the CDR3 is TGTGCCACCAGTGACGGACTAGCGGGAGGGCCGGGCACCGGGGAGCTGTTTTTT. Translation gives CATSDGLAGGPGTGELFF.

In this sample, this clone is medium-sized. J is TRBJ1-3 and V is TRBV11-2; D ambiguous. The V end lost 4 bases, the J end lost 8 bases, and 9 bases lay between the germline ends. The germline V gene encodes CDR1 SGHAT and CDR2 FQNNGV. The CDR3 extends over 12 amino acids. Written as DNA, the CDR3 is TGTGCCAGCAGCTCCTGGAGGGACACCATATATTTT. It encodes CASSSWRDTIYF.

This clone was counted ten times or more. The V and J genes are TRBV7-6 and TRBJ2-1, with D perhaps matching TRBD1 (6 bases). The CDR3 sequence is 15 residues long. In germline, CDR1 is SGHVS, CDR2 FNYEAQ. Trimming removed 5 bases at V and 2 bases at J, with 13 bases between. The CDR3 protein is CASSPETGPYNEQFF. The CDR3 nucleotides read TGTGCCAGCAGCCCAGAGACAGGCCCCTACAATGAGCAGTTCTTC. Full variable domain (outside the CDR3, taken from reference TRBV7-6 and TRBJ2-1): GAGVSQSPRYKVTKRGQDVALRCDPISGHVSLYWYRQALGQGPEFLTYFNYEAQQDKSGLPNDRFSAERPEGSISTLTIQRTEQRDSAMYRCASSPETGPYNEQFFGPGTRLTVL.

This chain joins TRBV11-1 and TRBJ1-2; D is perhaps TRBD1 (6 bases). The CDR3 sequence is 13 residues long. V dropped 1 base and J dropped 6 bases, with 9 bases sitting between them. CDR1 is SGHAT, CDR2 FQDESV, per germline (reference sequence). The CDR3 DNA is TGTGCCAGCAGCTTAGACAGGGACGATGGCTACACCTTC. Translating gives CASSLDRDDGYTF.

This clone is medium-sized in the sample. CDR3 loop: CASSRKTSPSSYNEQFF. CDR3 DNA sequence: TGCGCCAGCAGTCGAAAGACTAGCCCGAGCTCCTACAATGAGCAGTTCTTC. This chain joins TRBV23-1 and TRBJ2-1; 7 bases match TRBD2. TRBV23-1 is reported as an ORF; its role is uncertain. V lost 4 bases to trimming and J lost 0 bases; unmatched junction nucleotides: 9. The CDR3 is 17 residues long.

By share of the sample, this clone is large. The gene calls are TRBV5-1 and TRBJ1-1; 8 bases are a match to TRBD1. V lost 3 bases and J lost 6; bases outside the gene matches: 7. The CDR3 sequence is 14 residues long. Germline CDR1 is SGHRS and CDR2 is YFSETQ. The CDR3 nucleotides read TGCGCCAGCAGCTCCGGGACAGGTCTAGCTGAAGCTTTCTTT. It codes for CASSSGTGLAEAFF.

This clone has at least ten counts. The J gene is TRBJ2-3, the V gene TRBV7-2, with 9 bases that match TRBD1. This CDR3 is 17 amino acids long. CDR1 and CDR2 from the germline V gene are SGHTA and FQGNSA. V shed 5 bases, J shed 4 bases, and the junction held 13 bases outside the gene matches. Here the CDR3 DNA reads TGTGCCAGCAGCGCCTGGGGGACAGGGTCTTCTGCAGATACGCAGTATTTT. This sequence encodes CASSAWGTGSSADTQYF.

Many counts were recorded for this clone. The V gene is TRBV10-3, the J gene TRBJ2-1, with 7 bases identical to TRBD2. Germline CDR1 is ENHRY and CDR2 is SYGVKD. The CDR3 runs to 13 residues. V dropped 10 bases and J dropped 0; count of bases not matched to a gene: 3. This CDR3 reads CATRTSSYNEQFF. The CDR3 coding sequence is TGTGCCACCCGGACTAGCTCCTACAATGAGCAGTTCTTC.

By its share, this clone is medium-sized. The gene calls are TRBV2 and TRBJ1-2; D is unresolved. This CDR3 is 12 amino acids long. CDR1 is SNHLY and CDR2 is FYNNEI in the germline V gene. V dropped 5 bases and J dropped 3 bases, with 7 bases sitting between them. The CDR3: CASSPRDYGYTF. The DNA for the CDR3 is TGTGCCAGCAGTCCCCGGGACTATGGCTACACCTTC. Filled out from reference TRBV2 and TRBJ1-2, the complete variable domain reads EPEVTQTPSHQVTQMGQEVILRCVPISNHLYFYWYRQILGQKVEFLVSFYNNEISEKSEIFDDQFSVERPDGSNFTLKIRSTKLEDSAMYFCASSPRDYGYTFGSGTRLTVV.

In this sample, this clone turned up a few times. The chain carries TRBV28 and TRBJ1-2; D gene unclear. CDR3 size: 14 residues. The V gene's germline CDR1 is MDHEN and CDR2 SYDVKM. Trimming removed 1 base from V and 2 bases from J, with 8 bases in between. The CDR3 is CASSLLTGNYGYTF. The CDR3 coding sequence is TGTGCCAGCAGTTTATTAACTGGGAACTATGGCTACACCTTC.

By sample fraction, this clone is large. The J gene is TRBJ1-5, the V gene TRBV18; 12 nucleotides agree with TRBD1. Looked up from germline, CDR1 is KGHSH and CDR2 is LQKENI. This CDR3 contains 18 residues. J was trimmed by 6 bases and V by 6 bases; bases with no gene match: 15. The CDR3 DNA is TGTGCCAGCTCGCCTTATGCCGGGACAGGGGGCGAATTTCAGCCCCAGCATTTT. Its translation is CASSPYAGTGGEFQPQHF.

This clone is judged medium-sized. The genes are TRBV27 and TRBJ2-3, with 12 bases that match TRBD2. J was trimmed by 10 bases and V by 6 bases; bases with no gene match: 11. The CDR3 length is 15 residues. Per germline, CDR1 MNHEY and CDR2 SMNVEV (reference sequence). The CDR3 loop is CASSLLAGGTRAQYF. The DNA for the CDR3 is TGTGCCAGCAGCCTACTAGCGGGGGGAACTCGGGCGCAGTATTTT.

Notes on this clone: A clone one base away is much larger, so this may be a read error. The J gene is TRBJ2-7, the V gene TRBV5-4; D may be TRBD1 (6 bases). Germline V gene data show CDR1 as SGHNT and CDR2 as YYREEE (reference sequence). This CDR3 contains 16 residues. The V and J ends lost 4 bases and 1 base respectively, with 18 bases between them. The CDR3: CASSRKSTGKSYEQYF. In DNA, the CDR3 is TGTGCCAGCAGCAGAAAAAGCACAGGGAAGTCCTACGAGCAGTACTTC. The variable domain in full, completed from reference TRBV5-4 and TRBJ2-7, reads ETGVTQSPTHLIKTRGQQVTLRCSSQSGHNTVSWYQQALGQGPQFIFQYYREEENGRGNFPPRFSGLQFPNYSSELNVNALELDDSALYLCASSRKSTGKSYEQYFGPGTRLTVT.

The chain links TRBV5-1 to TRBJ2-1; TRBD2 agrees at 7 bases. The V gene end was trimmed by 2 bases and the J gene end by 10 bases; junction bases not matched to a gene: 15. This CDR3 is built from 16 residues. In germline, CDR1 is SGHRS, CDR2 YFSETQ. The CDR3 sequence: CASSFDGTGDGGEQFF. CDR3 nucleotide sequence: TGCGCCAGCAGCTTTGATGGGACCGGGGACGGGGGGGAGCAGTTCTTC.

The gene calls are TRBV7-6 and TRBJ1-3, with D maybe TRBD1 (6 bases). V lost 1 base to trimming and J lost 0 bases, with 10 bases between them. This CDR3 has 16 amino acids. Germline V gene data show CDR1 as SGHVS and CDR2 as FNYEAQ. The CDR3 loop is CASSLVQGPSGNTIYF. Written as DNA, the CDR3 is TGTGCCAGCAGCTTAGTGCAGGGGCCCTCTGGAAACACCATATATTTT.

The gene calls are TRBV14 and TRBJ2-5; 10 bases match TRBD2. Germline V gene sequence: CDR1 SGHDN, CDR2 FVKESK. This CDR3 is built from 15 residues. V was pared by 6 bases and J by 2 bases, with 6 bases of the junction left unmatched. The CDR3 DNA reads as TGTGCCAGCAGTGAGGCTAGCGGGGGACAAGAGACCCAGTACTTC. It specifies CASSEASGGQETQYF.

The V call is TRBV29-1, the J call TRBJ2-1, with TRBD2 identical over 7 bases. Losses at the gene ends were 6 bases for V and 2 bases for J; bases not matched to a gene: 7. In germline, CDR1 is SQVTM, CDR2 ANQGSEA. CDR3 length: 14 amino acids. CDR3 amino acids: CSVHGAGAYNEQFF. The CDR3 DNA reads TGCAGCGTCCATGGGGCGGGAGCCTACAATGAGCAGTTCTTC.

The sample holds many counts of this clone. The V gene is TRBV28, the J gene TRBJ2-7, with 9 bases aligning to TRBD1. V lost 7 bases and J lost 5; bases outside the gene matches: 12. CDR1 is MDHEN and CDR2 is SYDVKM in the germline V gene. The CDR3 length is 15 residues. The CDR3 nucleotides read TGTGCCAGCACCCCCCGGGGACAGGGTAGCGACGAGCAGTACTTC. This sequence encodes CASTPRGQGSDEQYF.

The sample holds a few counts of this clone. The rearrangement joins TRBV10-1 to TRBJ1-5; perhaps TRBD1 as D (5 bases). This CDR3 comprises 12 residues. V was trimmed by 5 bases and J by 6 bases, leaving 8 bases between them. Germline CDR1 WNHNN, CDR2 SYGVQD (reference sequence). CDR3 in amino acids: CASSPTGQPQHF. DNA for the CDR3: TGCGCCAGCAGTCCTACAGGTCAGCCCCAGCATTTT.

This clone has a handful of counts. The rearrangement uses TRBV7-8 and TRBJ2-2, with 9 bases matching TRBD2. The CDR3 consists of 17 residues. Per the germline V gene, CDR1 is SGHVS and CDR2 is FQNEAQ. The trim removed 5 bases at V and 3 bases at J, leaving 10 bases unmatched. The CDR3 region is CASSPRPAGGYTGELFF. In DNA, the CDR3 is TGTGCCAGCAGCCCCCGTCCCGCGGGGGGGTACACCGGGGAGCTGTTTTTT.

This clone came up many times. The CDR3 loop reads CASRSPGLGSEQFF. The CDR3 nucleotides are TGCGCCAGCAGATCGCCGGGACTGGGCAGTGAGCAGTTCTTC. The chain joins TRBV5-1 to TRBJ2-1; TRBD2 might be the D (6 bases). Germline CDR1 reads SGHRS; CDR2 reads YFSETQ. The CDR3 sequence is 14 residues long. V was trimmed by 5 bases and J by 9 bases, leaving 18 bases between them. Full variable domain (rest looked up from reference TRBV5-1 and TRBJ2-1): KAGVTQTPRYLIKTRGQQVTLSCSPISGHRSVSWYQQTPGQGLQFLFEYFSETQRNKGNFPGRFSGRQFSNSRSEMNVSTLELGDSALYLCASRSPGLGSEQFFGPGTRLTVL.

This chain connects TRBV5-1 to TRBJ2-7; D is undetermined. Between the trimmed V and J ends, which lost 1 base and 0 bases, there was a span of 2 bases. Germline CDR1 SGHRS, CDR2 YFSETQ. CDR3 length: 12 residues. The CDR3: CASSLSSYEQYF. Here the CDR3 DNA reads TGCGCCAGCAGCTTGAGCTCCTACGAGCAGTACTTC.

This clone occurred a few times. The chain carries TRBV10-3 and TRBJ1-2, with a possible D match to TRBD1 (5 bases). Trimming shortened V by 4 bases and J by 6 bases, and 21 bases separated the two germline ends. Germline V CDR1 and CDR2: ENHRY, SYGVKD. The CDR3 has 16 residues. The CDR3 DNA sequence: TGTGCCATCAGTGGAACCCGGACACCTGGGGCGGATGGCTACACCTTC. Protein: CAISGTRTPGADGYTF.

This clone was seen many times. The V and J genes are TRBV9 and TRBJ2-5; 9 bases align to TRBD1. Germline CDR1 and CDR2: SGDLS and YYNGEE. The V segment lost 0 bases and the J segment 4 bases; nucleotides outside the gene matches: 7. The CDR3 extends over 16 amino acids. CDR3 region: CASSVGGQGRVETQYF. CDR3 DNA: TGTGCCAGCAGCGTAGGAGGACAGGGGAGGGTAGAGACCCAGTACTTC.

This clone is categorized as medium-sized. This chain joins TRBV10-3 and TRBJ2-1; 7 nucleotides match TRBD1. The CDR3 sequence is 14 residues long. Looked up from germline, CDR1 is ENHRY and CDR2 is SYGVKD. With 6 bases clipped from V and 6 bases from J, the junction kept 8 bases outside the gene matches. This CDR3 is CAIRIRGLANEQFF. CDR3 nucleotides: TGTGCCATCAGAATAAGGGGGCTCGCCAATGAGCAGTTCTTC.

In its sample, this clone was seen a few times. The chain is built from TRBV4-2 and TRBJ2-1, with D possibly being TRBD2 (7 bases). Germline V lookup: CDR1 LGHNA, CDR2 YNFKEQ. Between the trimmed V and J ends, which lost 0 bases and 6 bases, there was a span of 24 bases. The CDR3 is 19 amino acids. In DNA, the CDR3 is TGTGCCAGCAGCCAAGAACCCCGCGCTTGGGCGGGGGCCCGCAATGAGCAGTTCTTC. This codes for CASSQEPRAWAGARNEQFF.